The 26 T cell receptor beta chains in this list originate from one sample, sequenced in a study of blood T cell repertoires in COVID-19. The method was immunoSEQ multiplex PCR; TCRdb's version includes in-frame clones alone and lacks a portion of them. The table records fewer than 500,000 clones, approximately 77% of them present only once. The sequenced material came from peripheral blood. These receptors were taken from a human donor with acute or convalescent COVID-19. The donor label of this sample is uncertain.

The gene calls are TRBV6-4 and TRBJ2-2; D is possibly TRBD2 (6 bases). The CDR3 has 16 amino acids. Germline assignment: CDR1 MRHNA and CDR2 SNTAGT. V was shortened by 6 bases and J by 6 bases, with 20 bases between the two germline ends. The CDR3 bases are TGTGCCAGCAGCCTGGACTATTCGGTACAGGCCGGGGAGCTGTTTTTT. Protein: CASSLDYSVQAGELFF.

This rearrangement joins TRBV10-3 to TRBJ2-3; unclear D gene. This CDR3 comprises 13 residues. The V gene's germline CDR1 is ENHRY and CDR2 SYGVKD. Trimming pared 8 bases from V and 0 bases from J, leaving 9 bases between. This CDR3 reads CAIGPPSTDTQYF. For the CDR3, the DNA is TGTGCCATCGGGCCCCCTAGCACAGATACGCAGTATTTT.

V gene TRBV18 combines with J gene TRBJ2-1; D gene unclear. Trimming removed 4 bases from V and 6 bases from J, with 10 bases in between. The CDR3 totals 13 residues. The germline gives CDR1 KGHSH, CDR2 LQKENI. CDR3 protein: CASSRGVGNEQFF. As DNA, the CDR3 is TGTGCCAGCTCACGAGGAGTGGGCAATGAGCAGTTCTTC.

This chain connects TRBV3-1 (or the pseudogene TRBV3-2) to TRBJ1-1; D is possibly TRBD1 (6 bases). V was cut by 4 bases and J by 4 bases, with 13 bases left in between. This CDR3 spans 14 amino acids. Germline CDR1 and CDR2: LGHDT and YNNKEL (reference sequence). This chain's CDR3 is CASSPLQGSTEAFF. As DNA, the CDR3 is TGTGCCAGCAGCCCCCTACAGGGATCCACTGAAGCTTTCTTT.

This clone has only a few counts. The chain uses TRBV4-2 and TRBJ1-2, with D unclear. CDR1 is LGHNA and CDR2 is YNFKEQ in the germline V gene. V gave up 4 bases and J gave up 3 bases, with 24 bases separating them. The CDR3 extends over 18 amino acids. The CDR3 loop reads CASSPQNPDSRPYYGYTF. In DNA, the CDR3 is TGTGCCAGCAGCCCTCAAAATCCGGATTCCAGGCCCTACTATGGCTACACCTTC.

This clone came up once. The V gene is TRBV18, the J gene TRBJ2-2, with TRBD2 matching over 7 bases. This CDR3 has 16 amino acids. CDR1 is KGHSH and CDR2 is LQKENI in the germline V gene. V lost 1 base and J lost 2; bases outside the gene matches: 4. In DNA, the CDR3 is TGTGCCAGCTCACCACTGGGAGGGACTAACACCGGGGAGCTGTTTTTT. Amino acid sequence: CASSPLGGTNTGELFF.

The chain recombines TRBV15 with TRBJ2-1, with 9 bases fitting TRBD1. V was pared by 6 bases and J by 8 bases, with 17 bases of the junction left unmatched. The CDR3 length is 17 residues. CDR1 LNHNV and CDR2 YYDKDF come from the germline V gene (reference sequence). The CDR3: CATSPTGDRAFFDEQFF. For the CDR3, the DNA is TGTGCCACCAGTCCAACCGGGGACAGGGCTTTTTTCGATGAGCAGTTCTTC.

DNA of the CDR3: TGTGCCAGCAGTTCAGGCAGGGGCAACTATGGCTACACCTTC. The encoded protein is CASSSGRGNYGYTF. This chain joins TRBV27 and TRBJ1-2; D possibly corresponds to TRBD1 (6 bases). The CDR3 extends over 14 amino acids. V lost 4 bases and J 2 bases, leaving 11 bases between the germline ends. Germline lookup yields CDR1 MNHEY and CDR2 SMNVEV (reference sequence).

The chain uses TRBV7-9 and TRBJ2-1; 14 nucleotides line up with TRBD2. The CDR3 runs 18 residues. In germline, CDR1 is SEHNR, CDR2 FQNEAQ (reference sequence). The J segment lost 7 bases and the V segment lost 5 bases, leaving 13 bases of the junction unmatched. The CDR3 is CASSPIPGTSGRWNEQFF. Written as DNA, the CDR3 is TGTGCCAGCAGCCCTATACCCGGGACTAGCGGGAGATGGAATGAGCAGTTCTTC.

The V call is TRBV6-5, the J call TRBJ1-2; TRBD1 matches 8 bases. There are 14 residues in the CDR3. Per the germline V gene, CDR1 is MNHEY and CDR2 is SVGAGI. Trimming at V came to 2 bases and at J to 8 bases, leaving 7 bases not matched to a gene. CDR3 sequence reads: CASSYDQGAGGYTF. The CDR3 DNA follows: TGTGCCAGCAGTTACGATCAGGGGGCCGGGGGCTACACCTTC.

The V call is TRBV5-6, the J call TRBJ1-6, with 7 positions matching TRBD1. In germline, CDR1 is SGHDT, CDR2 YYEEEE. V gave up 3 bases and J gave up 9 bases; unmatched junction bases: 12. The CDR3 extends over 16 amino acids. CDR3 loop: CASSSTGQAGSSPLHF. The CDR3 DNA reads TGTGCCAGCAGCTCAACAGGACAGGCCGGAAGTTCACCCCTCCACTTT.

The V call is TRBV5-5, the J call TRBJ2-1; the match to TRBD2 covers 8 bases. The ends lost 2 bases at V and 5 bases at J; junction bases unmatched: 3. Germline V gives CDR1 SGHKS, CDR2 YYEKEE (reference sequence). The CDR3 consists of 14 residues. The CDR3 DNA reads TGTGCCAGCAGCTTCGGGACTAGGAACAATGAGCAGTTCTTC. Translating gives CASSFGTRNNEQFF.

This chain joins TRBV7-9 and TRBJ2-5, with TRBD2 matching over 9 bases. The CDR3 is made up of 19 amino acids. Germline V gene sequence: CDR1 SEHNR, CDR2 FQNEAQ (reference sequence). The ends lost 4 bases at V and 0 bases at J; junction bases unmatched: 15. The CDR3 loop is CASSSAGVAGVLYQETQYF. The CDR3 DNA is TGTGCCAGCAGCTCCGCCGGGGTAGCGGGGGTTTTGTACCAAGAGACCCAGTACTTC.

This clone was observed once. The chain recombines TRBV7-9 with TRBJ1-5; maybe TRBD1 (6 bases). The germline V and J ends were trimmed by 5 bases and 1 base, with 12 bases remaining between them. Per germline, CDR1 SEHNR and CDR2 FQNEAQ (reference sequence). The CDR3 is 15 residues long. Here the CDR3 reads CASSQQGVSNQPQHF. For the CDR3, the DNA is TGTGCCAGCAGCCAACAGGGAGTGAGCAATCAGCCCCAGCATTTT.

The chain links TRBV7-4 to TRBJ2-7; 12 nucleotides agree with TRBD2. In germline, CDR1 is SGHVT, CDR2 SQSDAQ. The CDR3 is made up of 16 amino acids. Losses at the gene ends were 2 bases for V and 2 bases for J; bases not matched to a gene: 4. The CDR3 nucleotides are TGTGCCAGCAGCTTACTTCCTAGCGGGAGGGCCTACGAGCAGTACTTC. This codes for CASSLLPSGRAYEQYF.

This sequence joins TRBV10-3 and TRBJ1-2; D is ambiguous. The CDR3 spans 14 residues. Trimming took 10 bases from V and 2 from J, leaving 17 bases between them. Germline CDR1 is ENHRY and CDR2 is SYGVKD. CDR3 nucleotide sequence: TGTGCCACCCATTACGGGATGGGGAACTATGGCTACACCTTC. As protein: CATHYGMGNYGYTF.

A note on this clone: Other DNA sequences in the same sample also yield this CDR3. The chain couples TRBV3-1 (or the pseudogene TRBV3-2) to TRBJ1-2, with a tentative D call TRBD1 (5 bases). The CDR3 is 12 residues long. The germline V and J ends were trimmed by 5 bases and 4 bases, with 8 bases remaining between them. Germline V gene data show CDR1 as LGHDT and CDR2 as YNNKEL (reference sequence). This CDR3 is CASSRTLYGYTF. CDR3 nucleotide sequence: TGTGCCAGCAGCAGGACACTCTATGGCTACACCTTC.

On this clone itself: The junction differs from germline at one of its ends, possibly a read error. The rearrangement links TRBV20-1 to TRBJ1-6; D is ambiguous. Germline loops: CDR1 DFQATT, CDR2 SNEGSKA (reference sequence). The CDR3 covers 11 residues. CDR3 nucleotides: TGTCAACTTTTCTATAATTCACCCCTCCACTTT. Its translation: CQLFYNSPLHF.

V usage is TRBV15 and J usage is TRBJ2-7; D perhaps matches TRBD2 (6 bases). Germline CDR1 reads LNHNV; CDR2 reads YYDKDF (reference sequence). This CDR3 region has 13 residues. The V gene lost 3 bases and the J gene lost 6 bases, with 12 bases spanning the gap. The CDR3 reads CATSRVLAAEQYF. The CDR3 nucleotides are TGTGCCACCAGCAGGGTACTAGCTGCCGAGCAGTACTTC.

This chain joins TRBV2 and TRBJ2-7, with D possibly matching TRBD2 (6 bases). CDR3 length equals 14 residues. The V gene lost 6 bases and the J gene lost 4 bases, with 16 bases spanning the gap. CDR1 and CDR2 from the germline V gene are SNHLY and FYNNEI. The CDR3 is CASSAGQGGYEQYF. In DNA form, the CDR3 reads TGTGCCAGCAGCGCGGGGCAGGGCGGATACGAGCAGTACTTC.

The chain joins TRBV27 to TRBJ2-5, with TRBD2 matching 11 bases. The CDR3 covers 17 residues. V lost 7 bases, J lost 5 bases, and 15 bases stayed unmatched. CDR1 and CDR2 (germline): MNHEY, SMNVEV (reference sequence). CDR3 region: CASNSRGLAGSRETQYF. In nucleotides, the CDR3 is TGTGCCAGCAACTCCCGTGGACTAGCGGGTTCCCGGGAGACCCAGTACTTC.

The chain combines TRBV5-1 with TRBJ2-7; a weak D match, TRBD1 (5 bases). Germline CDR1 SGHRS, CDR2 YFSETQ. Trimming removed 1 base at V and 7 bases at J, with 15 bases between. The CDR3 is 14 residues long. Here the CDR3 reads CASSLLPGPWEQYF. The CDR3 DNA follows: TGCGCCAGCAGCTTGTTACCAGGGCCTTGGGAGCAGTACTTC.

The chain employs TRBV19 and TRBJ2-1; TRBD2 matches 8 bases. Germline loops: CDR1 LNHDA, CDR2 SQIVND (reference sequence). V dropped 7 bases and J dropped 10; count of bases not matched to a gene: 9. The CDR3 runs 13 residues. CDR3 in DNA: TGTGCCAGTACCCCCTTTAGCGGGATGGAGCAGTTCTTC. This codes for CASTPFSGMEQFF.

The V call is TRBV20-1, the J call TRBJ1-5, with 10 bases that match TRBD1. Germline V gene data show CDR1 as DFQATT and CDR2 as SNEGSKA (reference sequence). This CDR3 region has 15 residues. Trimming removed 3 bases from V and 2 bases from J; junction bases left unmatched: 4. The CDR3 DNA reads as TGCAGTGCTAGTGACAGGGGGCGAGGCAATCAGCCCCAGCATTTT. Translated: CSASDRGRGNQPQHF.

The chain employs TRBV4-1 and TRBJ2-7; 10 nucleotides align to TRBD2. J gave up 3 bases and V 0 bases, and 11 bases lay outside the gene matches. The CDR3 length is 18 residues. CDR1 and CDR2 from the germline V gene are MGHRA and YSYEKL. Here the CDR3 DNA reads TGCGCCAGCAGCCAAGATCCGCCGGCGGGGACTAGCGTCTACGAGCAGTACTTC. Translated, it gives CASSQDPPAGTSVYEQYF.

The chain joins TRBV19 to TRBJ1-2; 7 bases match TRBD1. The CDR3 length is 12 residues. Per the germline V gene, CDR1 is LNHDA and CDR2 is SQIVND (reference sequence). V dropped 10 bases and J dropped 8; count of bases not matched to a gene: 10. CDR3 protein: CATLTGLRGYTF. For the CDR3, the DNA is TGTGCCACTCTGACAGGGCTCAGAGGCTACACCTTC.